This passage covers 20 T cell receptor beta chains from one sample sequenced in a study of blood T cells in healthy people across ages. Primers used in a second PCR of about 6 to 12 cycles were a sample-barcoded 5' primer and a J-beta primer mix. Each CDR3 protein gets one entry after TCRdb re-called the 5' RACE reads with MiXCR. The sample lists around 780,000 distinct CDR3 sequences, roughly 25% occurring once. These data were also filed under a second study, of T cells of mothers and their children.

Sequenced sample: blood. The receptors were sampled from a boy aged 5-17 years in good health.

V gene TRBV10-3 combines with J gene TRBJ2-5; the D gene could be TRBD1 or TRBD2 (5 bases each). With 4 bases removed from V and 1 base from J, the gap between germline ends came to 10 bases. CDR1 is ENHRY, CDR2 SYGVKD, per germline. The CDR3 length is 14 residues. In DNA, the CDR3 is TGTGCCATCAGTGGACGGGGACCCCAAGAGACCCAGTACTTC. Amino acid sequence: CAISGRGPQETQYF.

CDR3 DNA: TGTGCCAGCAGCTTAGATATCTCCTCTGGGGCCAACGTCCTGACTTTC. Amino acids: CASSLDISSGANVLTF. The V gene is TRBV11-2, the J gene TRBJ2-6, with D uncertain. The CDR3 is made up of 16 amino acids. Trimming removed 0 bases at V and 0 bases at J, with 6 bases between. Germline V gene sequence: CDR1 SGHAT, CDR2 FQNNGV.

This clonotype occurred a few times. This sequence joins TRBV5-1 and TRBJ1-2; D unresolved. The V gene's germline CDR1 is SGHRS and CDR2 YFSETQ. V lost 0 bases to trimming and J lost 8 bases, with 14 bases between them. This CDR3 has 14 amino acids. CDR3 protein: CASSLERPATGYTF. In DNA form, the CDR3 reads TGCGCCAGCAGCTTGGAAAGGCCTGCAACCGGCTACACCTTC.

This clonotype was observed a handful of times. J is TRBJ1-4 and V is TRBV6-5; D is undetermined. V dropped 5 bases and J dropped 8 bases, with 15 bases sitting between them. The CDR3 covers 14 residues. Germline loops: CDR1 MNHEY, CDR2 SVGAGI. The CDR3 DNA reads as TGTGCCAGCAGTACCACCGGGTTTTCGGAAAAACTGTTTTTT. Its protein product is CASSTTGFSEKLFF.

The V and J genes are TRBV2 and TRBJ2-5; TRBD1 matches at 7 bases. Germline lookup yields CDR1 SNHLY and CDR2 FYNNEI. V trimming: 9 bases; J trimming: 2 bases; junction bases outside the gene matches: 9. The CDR3 length is 14 residues. In nucleotides, the CDR3 is TGTGCCAGAAACCAACAGGGGAAGCAAGAGACCCAGTACTTC. Protein sequence: CARNQQGKQETQYF.

This clonotype was observed a single time. One end of the junction varies from germline; a read error may be responsible. This rearrangement joins TRBV3-1 to TRBJ2-5, with no clear D. The CDR3 spans 14 residues. Germline-derived CDR1 and CDR2 are LGHDT and YNNKEL (reference sequence). CDR3 in amino acids: CASSLSSVQETRYF. CDR3 nucleotides: TGTGCCAGCAGCCTCTCCTCCGTTCAAGAGACCCGGTACTTC.

This clonotype was seen a handful of times. The V gene is TRBV7-2, the J gene TRBJ2-2, with 9 bases aligning to TRBD2. Unmatched junction bases numbered 5, after V lost 8 bases and J lost 1 base. This CDR3 contains 15 residues. Germline CDR1 and CDR2: SGHTA and FQGNSA. The CDR3 DNA sequence: TGTGCCAGCCGCCCTAGCGGGGTGAACACCGGGGAGCTGTTTTTT. Protein: CASRPSGVNTGELFF.

This clonotype was detected a few times. The chain couples TRBV4-1 to TRBJ2-1; 9 bases line up with TRBD2. The CDR3 has 17 amino acids. The V segment lost 0 bases and the J segment 4 bases; nucleotides outside the gene matches: 7. Germline V gives CDR1 MGHRA, CDR2 YSYEKL. DNA for the CDR3: TGCGCCAGCAGCCAAGATCGGCTAGCGGGGAAATACAATGAGCAGTTCTTC. This translates into CASSQDRLAGKYNEQFF.

The table lists this clonotype with a few counts. The chain's CDR3 is CASSFPLMDSPNYGYTF. Here the CDR3 DNA reads TGTGCCAGCAGTTTTCCGTTAATGGACAGCCCTAACTATGGCTACACCTTC. V is TRBV28 and J is TRBJ1-2, with D possibly being TRBD1 (6 bases). The CDR3 loop spans 17 amino acids. The V end was cut by 3 bases, the J end by 0 bases, with 17 bases between. Germline V lookup: CDR1 MDHEN, CDR2 SYDVKM.

J is TRBJ2-2 and V is TRBV12-3 or TRBV12-4; 10 bases map to TRBD1. The trim removed 5 bases at V and 3 bases at J, leaving 3 bases unmatched. This CDR3 has 15 residues. In DNA form, the CDR3 reads TGTGCCAGCAGTCACGGGACAGGGGACACCGGGGAGCTGTTTTTT. This translates into CASSHGTGDTGELFF.

About this clonotype: Mismatch with germline at one junction end may stem from a read error. The chain combines TRBV18 with TRBJ2-1; D call uncertain. Germline values: CDR1 KGHSH, CDR2 LQKENI. This CDR3 region has 13 residues. CDR3 region: CASSPRRDNEQFF. CDR3 coding DNA: TGTGCCAGCTCCCCACGACGGGACAATGAGCAGTTCTTC.

This chain connects TRBV5-5 to TRBJ2-5; D is unclear. The J call may be mistaken, given a closer DNA end match to TRBJ2-7. This CDR3 region has 15 residues. Germline V gene lookup returns CDR1 SGHKS and CDR2 YYEKEE (reference sequence). CDR3 residues: CASSLASNGAYEQYF. The CDR3 bases are TGTGCCAGCAGCTTGGCGTCTAACGGAGCCTACGAGCAGTACTTC.

This clonotype showed up just a few times. This rearrangement joins TRBV6-1 to TRBJ2-2; D call uncertain. The germline V gene encodes CDR1 MNHNS and CDR2 SASEGT. V lost 7 bases, J lost 6 bases, and 12 bases lay in between. The CDR3 totals 13 residues. As DNA, the CDR3 is TGTGCCAGCAAATTTGAGTTCGCCGGGGAGCTGTTTTTT. Its translation is CASKFEFAGELFF.

The J gene is TRBJ2-4, the V gene TRBV10-2, with D possibly being TRBD1 or TRBD2 (5 bases each). Per germline, CDR1 WSHSY and CDR2 SAAADI. The CDR3 sequence is 18 residues long. Trimming took off 0 bases at V and 1 base at J, with 16 bases between the two ends. Here the CDR3 DNA reads TGCGCCAGCAGTGAGTCGGAAGGGGCAAGGAGGGCCAAAAACATTCAGTACTTC. Residues: CASSESEGARRAKNIQYF.

This clonotype appeared a few times. The chain couples TRBV5-6 to TRBJ1-4; a weak D match, TRBD1 (5 bases). Germline CDR1 and CDR2: SGHDT and YYEEEE. V was trimmed by 2 bases and J by 8 bases, leaving 10 bases between them. CDR3 length: 13 amino acids. CDR3 sequence: CASSLGRDEKLFF. DNA for the CDR3: TGTGCCAGCAGCTTAGGCAGGGACGAAAAACTGTTTTTT.

The chain has TRBV3-1 and TRBJ2-5, with D perhaps TRBD1 (6 bases). The CDR3 runs to 16 residues. V lost 0 bases, J lost 1 base, and 12 bases lay in between. From germline, CDR1 is LGHDT and CDR2 YNNKEL (reference sequence). The CDR3 protein is CASSQEKGGSQETQYF. The CDR3 region has the DNA TGTGCCAGCAGCCAAGAAAAAGGGGGATCCCAAGAGACCCAGTACTTC.

The chain is built from TRBV5-1 and TRBJ2-4; no clear D gene. The CDR3 sequence is 16 residues long. V was clipped by 0 bases and J by 6 bases, with 16 bases between them. The germline V gene has CDR1 SGHRS and CDR2 YFSETQ. The CDR3 sequence is CASSLATRQVGNIQYF. CDR3 nucleotides: TGCGCCAGCAGCTTGGCGACCCGTCAGGTGGGAAACATTCAGTACTTC.

The chain links TRBV20-1 to TRBJ2-7; maybe TRBD2 (8 bases). The CDR3 loop spans 14 amino acids. V was cut by 5 bases and J by 0 bases, with 14 bases left in between. Germline lookup yields CDR1 DFQATT and CDR2 SNEGSKA (reference sequence). CDR3 nucleotide sequence: TGCAGTGCTGCGACAGGGACTAGCTCCTACGAGCAGTACTTC. This gives the protein CSAATGTSSYEQYF.

This clonotype was seen a single time. The chain recombines TRBV18 with TRBJ2-5; 7 bases match TRBD1. V gave up 1 base and J gave up 5 bases; unmatched junction bases: 4. The CDR3 runs to 14 residues. The germline gives CDR1 KGHSH, CDR2 LQKENI. CDR3 amino acids: CASSPQEQGETQYF. For the CDR3, the DNA is TGTGCCAGCTCACCACAGGAACAGGGGGAGACCCAGTACTTC. Filled out from reference TRBV18 and TRBJ2-5, the complete variable domain reads NAGVMQNPRHLVRRRGQEARLRCSPMKGHSHVYWYRQLPEEGLKFMVYLQKENIIDESGMPKERFSAEFPKEGPSILRIQQVVRGDSAAYFCASSPQEQGETQYFGPGTRLLVL.

This clonotype appeared a few times. The CDR3 nucleotides are TGCAGTGCCCTTAGGGGACTAGCGGGGTCGGGGATTCACAATGAGCAGTTCTTC. Its protein is CSALRGLAGSGIHNEQFF. The rearrangement links TRBV20-1 to TRBJ2-1; 13 bases fit TRBD2. V gave up 6 bases and J gave up 5 bases; unmatched junction bases: 16. The V gene's germline CDR1 is DFQATT and CDR2 SNEGSKA (reference sequence). The CDR3 is 18 amino acids.